The entry below gives a single TCR beta chain sequence along with its context. Its antigen is unknown. TCRdb called the 5' RACE reads again in MiXCR, with one record for every CDR3 protein. The sample comprises 35,000 to 50,000 distinct CDR3 sequences, more than 9% of which are singletons, and roughly 10% rests with the top ten. These data come from a study of T-cell memory formation after mild COVID-19. V was pared by 4 bases and J by 7 bases, with 7 bases between. CDR1 LGHDT and CDR2 YNNKEL come from the germline V gene (reference sequence). CDR3 length: 12 amino acids. Study-level results: Clones shrinking from day 15 to 85 showed even CD4/CD8 mixes; later expanders tilted CD4+.

The sequenced sample was PBMCs or a T cell subset sorted from them (not recorded which). The chain combines TRBV3-1 with TRBJ2-2; the D is unclear. The source of this sequence is an adult woman who had mild COVID-19 (a few samples of this study predate the infection). Cell type and time point are not known. The CDR3 coding sequence is TGTGCCAGCAGCCCCAACTACGGGGAGCTGTTTTTT. Its protein is CASSPNYGELFF.